These 2 T cell receptor beta chains came from one sample sequenced in a study of T cell responses to AZD1222 COVID-19 vaccine (dated by TCRdb to the early 2020s). Library method: the immunoSEQ multiplex PCR assay. The immuneACCESS repertoire file appears here via TCRdb, limited to in-frame rearrangements. These files lack a portion of the clones; in checked studies, under half of the deficit traces to unresolved V genes, and the cause of the others is not known. This sample is represented by 100,000 to 150,000 clones; roughly 84% of them were singletons. The ten most abundant clones make up about 25% of the sample. What this sample's time point label stands for: about 28 days (+/-7) after the second vaccine dose. Sequencing used peripheral blood, obtained 28 days after the second AZD1222 dose. The receptors derive from an adult who received the AZD1222 COVID-19 vaccine.

This sequence joins TRBV6-5 and TRBJ1-4; D unresolved. CDR3 length equals 14 residues. With 0 bases removed from V and 5 bases from J, the gap between germline ends came to 7 bases. Germline CDR1 MNHEY, CDR2 SVGAGI. The CDR3 DNA follows: TGTGCCAGCAGTTACTCGGCCCAGAATGAAAAACTGTTTTTT. Translation: CASSYSAQNEKLFF.

The chain is built from TRBV15 and TRBJ1-4; TRBD1 matches at 7 bases. With V trimmed by 7 bases and J by 10 bases, 12 bases remained unmatched. The CDR3 loop spans 14 amino acids. Germline-derived CDR1 and CDR2 are LNHNV and YYDKDF (reference sequence). CDR3 amino acids: CATKFGRGVGKLFF. The CDR3 nucleotides read TGTGCCACCAAATTCGGCAGGGGGGTGGGAAAACTGTTTTTT. The full variable domain, in which reference TRBV15 and TRBJ1-4 provide the parts outside the CDR3, is DAMVIQNPRYQVTQFGKPVTLSCSQTLNHNVMYWYQQKSSQAPKLLFHYYDKDFNNEADTPDNFQSRRPNTSFCFLDIRSPGLGDTAMYLCATKFGRGVGKLFFGSGTQLSVL.